This TCR beta chain was sequenced during a study of shared clonotypes between healthy human individuals. The wider study: Donors, aged 18 to 49, were a couple of women and a few men.

Sequenced by immunoSEQ multiplex PCR; TCRdb stores in-frame clones only, minus some. The sample holds fewer than 700,000 clones, about 80% seen once. The CDR3 runs to 17 residues. The V end lost 0 bases, the J end lost 8 bases, and 20 bases lay between the germline ends. The germline CDR1 and CDR2 sequences are MNHEY and SMNVEV (reference sequence). The source of this sequence is a woman in her thirties or forties in good health. Some clones in this sample may be carry-over from other donors' samples. Specimen: PBMCs. This sequence joins TRBV27 and TRBJ2-1; D tentatively fits TRBD1 or TRBD2 (5 bases each). The CDR3 nucleotides are TGTGCCAGCAGTTTATCTTCCCCGGGACGCCGGCACGATGAGCAGTTCTTC. Protein product: CASSLSSPGRRHDEQFF.